These T cell receptor beta chains were read from a single sample in a study of blood T cell repertoires in COVID-19. Assay used: immunoSEQ multiplex PCR; TCRdb lists only in-frame clones, some missing. Among about 150,000 clones listed, roughly 85% were seen once. Material: peripheral blood. Receptors originate from a human donor in a cohort sampled during active COVID-19. CDR3s include the opening cysteine and the closing phenylalanine or tryptophan. The D gene is left open where the match is weak. Some rows have no size entry. The others give once, few or many, or a class for an expanded clone.

CDR3 length	D gene	clone size	V gene	J gene	CDR3 DNA	CDR3 protein
15	NA	NA	TRBV6-5	TRBJ1-1	TGTGCCAGCAAACCGGACAGCCGAATGAACACTGAAGCTTTCTTT	CASKPDSRMNTEAFF
11	NA	NA	TRBV19	TRBJ1-1	TGTGCCAGTGCGACAGGACATGAAGCTTTCTTT	CASATGHEAFF
13	NA	many	TRBV12-3/TRBV12-4	TRBJ2-7	TGTGCCAGCAGTTTAAGGAGCTCCTACGAGCAGTACTTC	CASSLRSSYEQYF
18	NA	once	TRBV19	TRBJ1-4	TGTGCCAGTAGTGCTCCGTTGGGCAGGGTAGCAACTAATGAAAAACTGTTTTTT	CASSAPLGRVATNEKLFF
13	NA	once	TRBV28	TRBJ1-1	TGTGCCAGCAGTTTATGGGGAGGGACTGAAGCTTTCTTT	CASSLWGGTEAFF
15	NA	NA	TRBV18	TRBJ1-1	TGTGCCAGCTCACCCCTTTTCACGGGGAACACTGAAGCTTTCTTT	CASSPLFTGNTEAFF
14	TRBD1	NA	TRBV7-2	TRBJ2-3	TGTGCCAGCAGCTTAAGGGACAGAACAGATACGCAGTATTTT	CASSLRDRTDTQYF
13	TRBD1	NA	TRBV14	TRBJ1-1	TGTGCCAGCAGCCCCCGACAGGGGAGTATCGCTTTCTTT	CASSPRQGSIAFF
14	TRBD2	NA	TRBV18	TRBJ2-7	TGTGCCAGCTCTCGGGGGGGCCCCCCCTACGAGCAGTACTTC	CASSRGGPPYEQYF
16	TRBD1	NA	TRBV27	TRBJ2-3	TGTGCCAGCGCCCCTTCCGGGACAGGGCACACAGATACGCAGTATTTT	CASAPSGTGHTDTQYF
13	NA	NA	TRBV5-5	TRBJ1-1	TGTGCCAGCAGCAAAAGACAGAACACTGAAGCTTTCTTT	CASSKRQNTEAFF
14	TRBD1	NA	TRBV7-8	TRBJ2-7	TGTGCCAGCAGACTCGGACAGGGGCTCAACGAGCAGTACTTC	CASRLGQGLNEQYF
16	TRBD2	NA	TRBV7-2	TRBJ2-7	TGTGCCAGCAGCTTAGACGGCGGGGGATCGCCCTACGAGCAGTACTTC	CASSLDGGGSPYEQYF
15	TRBD1	NA	TRBV6-5	TRBJ2-7	TGTGCCAGCAGACGAGGGACAGGGGTCCACTACGAGCAGTACTTC	CASRRGTGVHYEQYF
15	NA	NA	TRBV6-6	TRBJ2-7	TGTGCCAGCAGTTACTCGGCAGGGTTCTCCTACGAGCAGTACTTC	CASSYSAGFSYEQYF
15	NA	NA	TRBV3-1/TRBV3-2	TRBJ2-7	TGTGCCAGCAGCCGAGGGTTTTTTGGTGGCTACGAGCAGTACTTC	CASSRGFFGGYEQYF
14	NA	NA	TRBV27	TRBJ1-5	TGTGCCAGCAGTCTACACAGGGCCAATCAGCCCCAGCATTTT	CASSLHRANQPQHF
14	NA	few	TRBV6-1	TRBJ2-7	TGTGCCAGCAGTGAAGCTGGGGGGTTTAGCGAGCAGTACTTC	CASSEAGGFSEQYF
15	TRBD1	NA	TRBV28	TRBJ2-5	TGTGCCAGCAGCGTAGTGGACAGGGGGCTGGAGACCCAGTACTTC	CASSVVDRGLETQYF
16	NA	NA	TRBV7-9	TRBJ1-2	TGTGCCAGCACCCAAGGGGGGCCAGGGCAAGCTGGGGGCTACACCTTC	CASTQGGPGQAGGYTF
14	TRBD2	NA	TRBV20-1	TRBJ2-5	TGCAGTGCTAGTATTAGCGGGAGGAAGGAGACCCAGTACTTC	CSASISGRKETQYF
13	NA	NA	TRBV30	TRBJ2-7	TGTGCCTGGAGTTACGGGACAACCCTCGAGCAGTACTTC	CAWSYGTTLEQYF
13	NA	NA	TRBV11-3	TRBJ1-4	TGTGCCAGCAGCGGCGGGACCAATGAAAAACTGTTTTTT	CASSGGTNEKLFF
17	TRBD1	NA	TRBV19	TRBJ2-1	TGTGCCAGTAGTAGATCAACCGGGACAGGGACCTACAATGAGCAGTTCTTC	CASSRSTGTGTYNEQFF
15	TRBD2	few	TRBV7-9	TRBJ2-1	TGTGCCAGCAGCTTAGCCAGCGGGAGGGCCAGAGAGCAGTTCTTC	CASSLASGRAREQFF
16	TRBD2	NA	TRBV11-3	TRBJ2-1	TGTGCCAGCAGCCTTGGGGGACTAGACTCCTACAATGAGCAGTTCTTC	CASSLGGLDSYNEQFF
15	TRBD1	few	TRBV9	TRBJ1-2	TGTGCCAGCACCGCCTCGACAGGGCGAGGCTATGGCTACACCTTC	CASTASTGRGYGYTF
14	NA	NA	TRBV7-7	TRBJ2-1	TGTGCTAGCAGCTTTGGTCCAGGGAACAATGAGCAGTTCTTC	CASSFGPGNNEQFF
18	NA	NA	TRBV4-1	TRBJ2-7	TGCGCCAGCAGCCAATATAGCCCAAAAGACTTGAACTACTACGAGCAGTACTTC	CASSQYSPKDLNYYEQYF
14	NA	NA	TRBV2	TRBJ2-7	TGTGCCAGCAGTGTGATGAGGGTGGGCTACGAGCAGTACTTC	CASSVMRVGYEQYF
14	NA	NA	TRBV4-1	TRBJ2-5	TGCGCCAGCAGCCAAGATTGGGGAGGAGAGACCCAGTACTTC	CASSQDWGGETQYF
16	TRBD2	NA	TRBV9	TRBJ2-3	TGTGCCAGCAGCGTAAAAAGCGGGGGGGCCGCAGATACGCAGTATTTT	CASSVKSGGAADTQYF
14	TRBD1	NA	TRBV2	TRBJ1-4	TGTGCCAGCATCCCTGGGACAGGGAATGAAAAACTGTTTTTT	CASIPGTGNEKLFF
15	NA	NA	TRBV15	TRBJ1-2	TGTGCCACCAGCAGAGAAACAAAGGAGGTCTATGGCTACACCTTC	CATSRETKEVYGYTF
17	TRBD2	NA	TRBV11-2	TRBJ2-7	TGTGCCAGCAGCTACACACTTGGGACTAGCGGGTTCTACGAGCAGTACTTC	CASSYTLGTSGFYEQYF
21	TRBD2	NA	TRBV5-1	TRBJ2-7	TGCGCCAGCAGCTTGGTAACTCCGGGACTAGCCGAGAGAGTTCAGGCGTCCGAGCAGTACTTC	CASSLVTPGLAERVQASEQYF
15	TRBD2	NA	TRBV7-2	TRBJ2-1	TGTGCCAGCCTAGATCCGGCTAGCGGGTACAATGAGCAGTTCTTC	CASLDPASGYNEQFF
17	NA	NA	TRBV19	TRBJ1-6	TGTGCCAGTAGTATAGTCTCTGGGCACAGCCAGAATTCACCCCTCCACTTT	CASSIVSGHSQNSPLHF
14	NA	NA	TRBV3-1/TRBV3-2	TRBJ2-7	TGTGCCAGCAGCCAAGCAGGGCTCAGGAACGAGCAGTACTTC	CASSQAGLRNEQYF
19	TRBD2	NA	TRBV9	TRBJ2-2	TGTGCCAGCAGCGCCGGCCCTGGGGGTAGCGGGACGAACACCGGGGAGCTGTTTTTT	CASSAGPGGSGTNTGELFF
16	TRBD2	NA	TRBV6-2/TRBV6-3	TRBJ2-5	TGTGCCAGCAGCCGTGCGAGCGGGGGGCCTCAAGAGACCCAGTACTTC	CASSRASGGPQETQYF
15	NA	NA	TRBV30	TRBJ2-7	TGTGCCTGGAGAATATCCGGGACACCTATTTACGAGCAGTACTTC	CAWRISGTPIYEQYF
14	TRBD1	NA	TRBV23-1	TRBJ2-1	TGCGCCAGCAGTCCACATTCCCCGGGACAGGGGCAGTTCTTC	CASSPHSPGQGQFF
14	NA	NA	TRBV4-3	TRBJ1-2	TGCGCCAGCAGCCAAGGGACACGCGGCCATGGCTACACCTTC	CASSQGTRGHGYTF
15	TRBD2	NA	TRBV9	TRBJ2-1	TGTGCCAGCAGCGTTGCAAGCGGGGGGGCGAGTGAGCAGTTCTTC	CASSVASGGASEQFF
16	TRBD1	once	TRBV30	TRBJ1-4	TGTGCCTGGAGTGTGCCCCTGACAGGGGCAGACGGAAAACTGTTTTTT	CAWSVPLTGADGKLFF
15	TRBD1	NA	TRBV19	TRBJ2-1	TGTGCCAGTACCCCGGGACAGGTCAACCCGGAGGAGCAGTTCTTC	CASTPGQVNPEEQFF
17	TRBD2	NA	TRBV4-1	TRBJ2-1	TGCGCCAGCAGCCAAGTGGTTACGGGAGGATCCTACAATGAGCAGTTCTTC	CASSQVVTGGSYNEQFF
10	TRBD1	NA	TRBV19	TRBJ1-2	TGTGCCAGTAGCGAGGGACAGCACACCTTC	CASSEGQHTF
13	TRBD2	NA	TRBV29-1	TRBJ2-7	TGCAGCGTTGGGACTAGCGGGACCTACGAGCAGTACTTC	CSVGTSGTYEQYF
15	TRBD2	NA	TRBV6-5	TRBJ2-3	TGTGCCAGCAGGAGGGGACTAGGGTTCACAGATACGCAGTATTTT	CASRRGLGFTDTQYF
16	TRBD2	NA	TRBV7-2	TRBJ2-1	TGTGCCAGCAGCTTAGTACCGCTAGCGGGGGGGCTGGAGCAGTTCTTC	CASSLVPLAGGLEQFF
13	TRBD2	NA	TRBV5-4	TRBJ2-5	TGTGCCAGCAGCTCAGCGGGAGTCGAGACCCAGTACTTC	CASSSAGVETQYF